Each of the 26 T cell receptor beta chains below was sequenced from the same sample in a study of T cell responses to AZD1222 COVID-19 vaccine. The table came from immunoSEQ multiplex PCR; TCRdb's copy has only in-frame clones and leaves some out. The table lists about 170,000 clones, over 75% of them singletons. Source: peripheral blood, taken on day 0 of AZD1222 vaccination. The receptors were sampled from an adult in good health.

This clone showed up just once. The chain uses TRBV5-1 and TRBJ2-7, with 7 bases aligning to TRBD2. Germline V gene sequence: CDR1 SGHRS, CDR2 YFSETQ. V was pared by 3 bases and J by 0 bases, with 3 bases of the junction left unmatched. CDR3 length: 14 amino acids. The CDR3 DNA is TGCGCCAGCAGCTCTAGCGGATTCTCCTACGAGCAGTACTTC. It encodes CASSSSGFSYEQYF. Using reference TRBV5-1 and TRBJ2-7 for the parts outside the CDR3, the full variable domain is KAGVTQTPRYLIKTRGQQVTLSCSPISGHRSVSWYQQTPGQGLQFLFEYFSETQRNKGNFPGRFSGRQFSNSRSEMNVSTLELGDSALYLCASSSSGFSYEQYFGPGTRLTVT.

Turning to this clone: Other nucleotide sequences from this sample produce the same CDR3. The chain is built from TRBV6-5 and TRBJ1-4; TRBD1 agrees at 9 bases. Per the germline V gene, CDR1 is MNHEY and CDR2 is SVGAGI. This CDR3 has 15 amino acids. J was trimmed by 8 bases and V by 0 bases; bases with no gene match: 4. CDR3 sequence reads: CASSYSGTGSEKLFF. CDR3 sequence (DNA): TGTGCCAGCAGTTACTCGGGGACAGGGAGCGAAAAACTGTTTTTT.

The chain recombines TRBV6-5 with TRBJ2-1; no clear D. CDR1 and CDR2 from the germline V gene are MNHEY and SVGAGI. The CDR3 consists of 13 residues. The germline V and J ends were trimmed by 7 bases and 0 bases, with 7 bases remaining between them. The CDR3 sequence is CASIEVSYNEQFF. CDR3 bases: TGTGCCAGCATCGAGGTCTCCTACAATGAGCAGTTCTTC.

The chain is built from TRBV5-1 and TRBJ2-3; D is uncertain. This CDR3 is 14 amino acids long. Germline V CDR1 and CDR2: SGHRS, YFSETQ. The V and J ends lost 0 bases and 3 bases respectively, with 8 bases between them. The CDR3 loop reads CASSLGSETDTQYF. For the CDR3, the DNA is TGCGCCAGCAGCTTGGGTTCAGAGACAGATACGCAGTATTTT.

The chain couples TRBV2 to TRBJ1-2, with 7 bases that match TRBD1. Trimming took 4 bases from V and 7 from J; bases not matched to a gene: 9. The germline gives CDR1 SNHLY, CDR2 FYNNEI. The CDR3 is 14 residues long. The CDR3 region is CASSVNRGYFGYTF. The DNA for the CDR3 is TGTGCCAGCAGTGTTAACAGGGGTTACTTTGGCTACACCTTC. The full variable domain, in which reference TRBV2 and TRBJ1-2 provide the parts outside the CDR3, is EPEVTQTPSHQVTQMGQEVILRCVPISNHLYFYWYRQILGQKVEFLVSFYNNEISEKSEIFDDQFSVERPDGSNFTLKIRSTKLEDSAMYFCASSVNRGYFGYTFGSGTRLTVV.

The J gene is TRBJ2-3, the V gene TRBV5-6, with 8 bases lining up with TRBD1. The J segment lost 0 bases and the V segment lost 3 bases, leaving 3 bases of the junction unmatched. CDR3 length: 15 residues. CDR1 is SGHDT, CDR2 YYEEEE, per germline. CDR3 residues: CASSSRDRSTDTQYF. The CDR3, as DNA: TGTGCCAGCAGCTCACGGGACAGGAGCACAGATACGCAGTATTTT.

J is TRBJ1-1 and V is TRBV7-8, with TRBD1 matching 8 bases. The V and J ends lost 5 bases and 6 bases, in that order; junction bases with no gene match: 8. CDR3 length: 14 amino acids. CDR1 is SGHVS and CDR2 is FQNEAQ in the germline V gene. CDR3 in amino acids: CASSPGQGGPEAFF. The DNA of the CDR3 is TGTGCCAGCAGCCCTGGACAGGGTGGTCCTGAAGCTTTCTTT.

This chain uses TRBV3-1 (or the pseudogene TRBV3-2) with TRBJ2-5, with D possibly being TRBD1 or TRBD2 (5 bases each). Germline CDR1 LGHDT, CDR2 YNNKEL (reference sequence). CDR3 length: 14 amino acids. V lost 2 bases to trimming and J lost 4 bases, with 11 bases between them. CDR3 sequence reads: CASSQYRDRETQYF. The CDR3 DNA reads TGTGCCAGCAGCCAATACCGGGACCGAGAGACCCAGTACTTC.

The rearrangement joins TRBV2 to TRBJ2-7; 7 bases map to TRBD1. This CDR3 has 18 residues. V shed 0 bases and J 6 bases; nucleotides not matched to a gene: 17. The germline gives CDR1 SNHLY, CDR2 FYNNEI. The CDR3 DNA is TGTGCCAGCAGTGAAGCGCTTCGACAGGGCTTAAACCCCACCGAGCAGTACGTC. Translated, it gives CASSEALRQGLNPTEQYV.

The V gene is TRBV18, the J gene TRBJ2-7, with D perhaps TRBD2 (6 bases). From germline, CDR1 is KGHSH and CDR2 LQKENI. This CDR3 region has 14 residues. Trimming removed 2 bases from V and 6 bases from J, with 14 bases in between. This CDR3 reads CASSPSAPAGEQYF. CDR3 DNA: TGTGCCAGCTCACCATCCGCTCCAGCGGGCGAGCAGTACTTC.

The chain couples TRBV5-5 to TRBJ2-3; D gene ambiguous. Germline assignment: CDR1 SGHKS and CDR2 YYEKEE (reference sequence). The length of the CDR3 is 12 residues. Trimming stripped 4 bases from V and 3 bases from J, with 6 bases between. Written as DNA, the CDR3 is TGTGCCAGCAGCCCTGGGACAGATACGCAGTATTTT. Amino acids: CASSPGTDTQYF. The variable domain in full, completed from reference TRBV5-5 and TRBJ2-3, reads DAGVTQSPTHLIKTRGQQVTLRCSPISGHKSVSWYQQVLGQGPQFIFQYYEKEERGRGNFPDRFSARQFPNYSSELNVNALLLGDSALYLCASSPGTDTQYFGPGTRLTVL.

The rearrangement uses TRBV19 and TRBJ2-1; TRBD1 matches 7 bases. The CDR3 covers 15 residues. Per germline, CDR1 LNHDA and CDR2 SQIVND (reference sequence). The ends lost 4 bases at V and 6 bases at J; junction bases unmatched: 9. The CDR3 nucleotides read TGTGCCAGTAGTAGAGACAGGGACATTGGCAATGAGCAGTTCTTC. As protein: CASSRDRDIGNEQFF.

The V call is TRBV5-1, the J call TRBJ2-1; D unresolved. This CDR3 has 14 amino acids. The germline CDR1 and CDR2 sequences are SGHRS and YFSETQ. Trimming removed 3 bases at V and 9 bases at J, with 16 bases between. In DNA, the CDR3 is TGCGCCAGCAGCTACAAGGACCTGTGGGGTGAGCAGTTCTTC. Its translation is CASSYKDLWGEQFF.

This rearrangement joins TRBV19 to TRBJ2-5; a weak D match, TRBD1 (6 bases). Looked up from germline, CDR1 is LNHDA and CDR2 is SQIVND (reference sequence). The ends were cut back, 9 bases at V and 1 base at J, with 15 bases in the middle. The CDR3 contains 14 residues. The CDR3 here is CASPPRTAQETQYF. CDR3 in DNA: TGTGCCAGCCCCCCGAGGACAGCCCAAGAGACCCAGTACTTC.

This clone was detected once. This rearrangement joins TRBV24-1 to TRBJ2-3; D is possibly TRBD1 (6 bases). From germline, CDR1 is KGHDR and CDR2 SFDVKD. The CDR3 extends over 14 amino acids. The V and J ends lost 4 bases and 4 bases respectively, with 11 bases between them. CDR3 DNA: TGTGCCACCAGTGACCCGGGGACACCAGATACGCAGTATTTT. This encodes CATSDPGTPDTQYF.

The chain is built from TRBV5-1 and TRBJ2-7; D is perhaps TRBD1 or TRBD2 (5 bases each). The CDR3 length is 13 residues. Between the trimmed V and J ends, which lost 4 bases and 7 bases, there was a span of 15 bases. Germline V lookup: CDR1 SGHRS, CDR2 YFSETQ. The CDR3: CASSMLRGGEQYF. DNA for the CDR3: TGCGCCAGCAGCATGCTAAGGGGCGGGGAGCAGTACTTC.

The V gene is TRBV10-2, the J gene TRBJ1-2, with unresolved D. The CDR3 loop spans 16 amino acids. V lost 0 bases and J lost 7, with 18 bases in between. Germline V gene lookup returns CDR1 WSHSY and CDR2 SAAADI. CDR3 nucleotides: TGCGCCAGCAGTGAGTCGACGGGCCAGCCGGGGAGTGGCTACACCTTC. Protein: CASSESTGQPGSGYTF.

This clone was recorded once. The rearrangement joins TRBV6-5 to TRBJ1-2; D possibly corresponds to TRBD1 (6 bases). Trimming removed 4 bases at V and 7 bases at J, with 10 bases between. This CDR3 has 12 amino acids. The germline V gene encodes CDR1 MNHEY and CDR2 SVGAGI. CDR3 amino acids: CASSFGQSGYTF. In DNA, the CDR3 is TGTGCCAGCAGTTTTGGACAGAGTGGCTACACCTTC.

The chain uses TRBV5-1 and TRBJ2-5; tentative D call: TRBD2 (7 bases). This CDR3 has 16 amino acids. The germline V and J ends were trimmed by 1 base and 1 base, with 14 bases remaining between them. Looked up from germline, CDR1 is SGHRS and CDR2 is YFSETQ. CDR3 DNA: TGCGCCAGCAGCTTGCTCACGGCGGGGGCCCAAGAGACCCAGTACTTC. Its translation: CASSLLTAGAQETQYF.

V and J are TRBV3-1 (or the pseudogene TRBV3-2) and TRBJ2-3; D is undetermined. The V and J ends lost 10 bases and 4 bases respectively, with 9 bases between them. From germline, CDR1 is LGHDT and CDR2 YNNKEL (reference sequence). This CDR3 is built from 11 residues. DNA for the CDR3: TGTGCCACTAAGGGCGCAGATACGCAGTATTTT. Its translation: CATKGADTQYF.

The V and J genes are TRBV7-9 and TRBJ2-2; possibly TRBD1 for D (6 bases). This CDR3 has 14 residues. Germline-derived CDR1 and CDR2 are SEHNR and FQNEAQ (reference sequence). With 6 bases removed from V and 0 bases from J, the gap between germline ends came to 8 bases. CDR3 residues: CASRRDTNTGELFF. Here the CDR3 DNA reads TGTGCCAGCAGACGGGACACGAACACCGGGGAGCTGTTTTTT.

This clone was found once. V is TRBV4-2 and J is TRBJ2-7; 9 nucleotides agree with TRBD1. V lost 3 bases to trimming and J lost 2 bases; unmatched junction nucleotides: 5. The CDR3 covers 15 residues. The germline CDR1 and CDR2 sequences are LGHNA and YNFKEQ. CDR3: CASSQNRDRAYEQYF. CDR3 nucleotide sequence: TGTGCCAGCAGCCAGAACCGGGACAGGGCCTACGAGCAGTACTTC.

This clone has a single count. The chain has TRBV27 and TRBJ2-2; TRBD1 might be the D (6 bases). This CDR3 is built from 14 residues. Per germline, CDR1 MNHEY and CDR2 SMNVEV (reference sequence). Trimming shortened V by 6 bases and J by 1 base, and 9 bases separated the two germline ends. The CDR3 DNA reads TGTGCCAGCAGCCTGGGACAGAACACCGGGGAGCTGTTTTTT. This encodes CASSLGQNTGELFF.

This clone was detected only once. DNA of the CDR3: TGCGCCAGCTTGGAACTAGCGGGGGGAACAAATGAGCAGTTCTTC. Encoded protein: CASLELAGGTNEQFF. The genes are TRBV10-2 and TRBJ2-1; 12 bases are shared with TRBD2. The CDR3 is 15 residues long. Germline lookup yields CDR1 WSHSY and CDR2 SAAADI. Germline trimming cut 8 bases from V and 7 bases from J; bases unmatched to any gene: 9.

The genes are TRBV18 and TRBJ2-5; tentative D call: TRBD1 (6 bases). This CDR3 contains 14 residues. Trimming stripped 8 bases from V and 4 bases from J, with 17 bases between. In germline, CDR1 is KGHSH, CDR2 LQKENI. Here the CDR3 reads CASAETGIAETQYF. DNA for the CDR3: TGTGCCAGCGCGGAAACAGGGATAGCAGAGACCCAGTACTTC.

The chain recombines TRBV27 with TRBJ1-3, with D tentatively TRBD1 (5 bases). Per the germline V gene, CDR1 is MNHEY and CDR2 is SMNVEV (reference sequence). The germline V and J ends were trimmed by 5 bases and 4 bases, with 12 bases remaining between them. The CDR3 spans 14 residues. The CDR3: CASSLGAAGNTIYF. CDR3 coding DNA: TGTGCCAGCAGTCTAGGGGCAGCAGGAAACACCATATATTTT.